Following are 22 T cell receptor beta chains from one sample sequenced in a study of blood T cells in healthy people across ages. A second PCR of about 6 to 11 cycles used a sample-barcoded 5' primer and a J-beta primer mix. TCRdb used MiXCR to reprocess the 5' RACE reads, holding one entry per CDR3 protein. Of 730,000 or so distinct CDR3 sequences in the sample, 40% to 45% were seen once. The material sequenced was blood. These TCRs come from a man at least 80 years old in good health.

This chain joins TRBV4-2 and TRBJ1-6; the D gene is possibly TRBD1 (6 bases). There are 15 residues in the CDR3. CDR1 and CDR2 from the germline V gene are LGHNA and YNFKEQ. V was clipped by 0 bases and J by 7 bases, with 10 bases between them. CDR3 residues: CASSQEQGPNSPLHF. CDR3 DNA sequence: TGTGCCAGCAGCCAAGAACAGGGCCCAAATTCACCCCTCCACTTT.

The V gene is TRBV25-1, the J gene TRBJ1-2; D remains unclear. The CDR3 is made up of 14 amino acids. Germline values: CDR1 MGHDK, CDR2 SYGVNS. V was trimmed by 3 bases and J by 2 bases, leaving 10 bases between them. The CDR3: CASSDSLLNYGYTF. CDR3 DNA: TGTGCCAGCAGTGACTCCCTACTGAACTATGGCTACACCTTC.

This clonotype showed up just a few times. The chain is built from TRBV6-2 or TRBV6-3 and TRBJ2-3, with a weak D call TRBD1 (6 bases). Looked up from germline, CDR1 is MNHEY and CDR2 is SVGEGT. Trimming cost V 3 bases and J 11 bases, with 9 bases left between them. The CDR3 length is 11 residues. CDR3 in amino acids: CASSYPDRQYF. CDR3 bases: TGTGCCAGCAGTTATCCGGACAGGCAGTATTTT.

A few counts support this clonotype. This chain connects TRBV20-1 to TRBJ2-1; 12 bases match TRBD2. This CDR3 is built from 17 residues. Germline-derived CDR1 and CDR2 are DFQATT and SNEGSKA (reference sequence). J was trimmed by 0 bases and V by 3 bases; bases with no gene match: 6. CDR3 region: CSASLAGGISSYNEQFF. Here the CDR3 DNA reads TGCAGTGCTAGCCTAGCGGGGGGGATAAGCTCCTACAATGAGCAGTTCTTC.

The genes are TRBV5-1 and TRBJ1-2; TRBD1 matches at 8 bases. Trimming took 4 bases from V and 5 from J; bases not matched to a gene: 10. The CDR3 length is 15 residues. Looked up from germline, CDR1 is SGHRS and CDR2 is YFSETQ. The CDR3 reads CASSPPGQDLYGYTF. CDR3 bases: TGCGCCAGCAGCCCACCGGGACAGGACCTTTATGGCTACACCTTC.

This clonotype was recorded a few times. The rearrangement joins TRBV20-1 to TRBJ2-1; TRBD2 matches at 10 bases. Germline loops: CDR1 DFQATT, CDR2 SNEGSKA (reference sequence). With 6 bases clipped from V and 7 bases from J, the junction kept 18 bases outside the gene matches. The CDR3 contains 17 residues. CDR3 region: CSADGPAGLAGVNEQFF. The CDR3 DNA sequence: TGCAGTGCCGATGGGCCCGCCGGGCTAGCGGGGGTGAATGAGCAGTTCTTC.

The V and J genes are TRBV14 and TRBJ2-7; perhaps TRBD1 as D (6 bases). Germline assignment: CDR1 SGHDN and CDR2 FVKESK. CDR3 length: 14 amino acids. V gave up 1 base and J gave up 7 bases, with 14 bases separating them. CDR3 sequence reads: CASSQVQGLAEQYF. The CDR3 DNA reads TGTGCCAGCAGCCAAGTGCAGGGGTTGGCTGAGCAGTACTTC.

This chain links TRBV25-1 with TRBJ1-5, with D possibly TRBD1 on 5 matching bases. This CDR3 spans 15 amino acids. The V end was cut by 4 bases, the J end by 4 bases, with 14 bases between. Germline V gives CDR1 MGHDK, CDR2 SYGVNS. The CDR3 here is CASSGGLNPNQPQHF. The CDR3 region has the DNA TGTGCCAGCAGTGGGGGCCTTAACCCAAATCAGCCCCAGCATTTT.

This clonotype showed up just a few times. The gene calls are TRBV29-1 and TRBJ2-3; D not certain. This CDR3 comprises 14 residues. The V end was cut by 7 bases, the J end by 2 bases, with 16 bases between. The germline CDR1 and CDR2 sequences are SQVTM and ANQGSEA. CDR3 coding DNA: TGCAGCGCGGATCAAGGGTCCCTCACAGATACGCAGTATTTT. It codes for CSADQGSLTDTQYF.

This rearrangement joins TRBV13 to TRBJ2-5, with D possibly being TRBD1 (6 bases). V was clipped by 5 bases and J by 4 bases, with 11 bases between them. CDR3 length: 13 amino acids. Germline V gene data show CDR1 as PRHDT and CDR2 as FYEKMQ (reference sequence). The CDR3 reads CASSVEQGETQYF. In DNA form, the CDR3 reads TGTGCCAGCAGCGTAGAACAGGGAGAGACCCAGTACTTC.

The chain links TRBV20-1 to TRBJ2-7; TRBD1 matches 9 bases. The trim removed 3 bases at V and 1 base at J, leaving 1 base unmatched. Germline assignment: CDR1 DFQATT and CDR2 SNEGSKA (reference sequence). The CDR3 has 13 amino acids. CDR3 region: CSASGTGSYEQYF. In DNA, the CDR3 is TGCAGTGCTAGCGGGACAGGGTCCTACGAGCAGTACTTC.

The chain has TRBV6-2 or TRBV6-3 and TRBJ1-5; a weak D match, TRBD1 (6 bases). The V and J ends lost 0 bases and 1 base respectively, with 22 bases between them. CDR1 MNHEY and CDR2 SVGEGT come from the germline V gene. The CDR3 length is 20 residues. CDR3 in DNA: TGTGCCAGCAGTTACTCGATGCTGTTGGGGGGGACACGGAGCAATCAGCCCCAGCATTTT. As protein: CASSYSMLLGGTRSNQPQHF.

At least ten counts were recorded for this clonotype. This CDR3 is CATSGNRGGLGETQYF. The CDR3 nucleotides are TGTGCCACCAGCGGAAATCGGGGGGGCTTAGGAGAGACCCAGTACTTC. V usage is TRBV15 and J usage is TRBJ2-5, with 8 bases matching TRBD2. V shed 5 bases, J shed 4 bases, and the junction held 12 bases outside the gene matches. The CDR3 loop spans 16 amino acids. Germline CDR1 reads LNHNV; CDR2 reads YYDKDF (reference sequence).

The chain employs TRBV3-1 and TRBJ2-1, with D uncertain. The CDR3 consists of 13 residues. Between the trimmed V and J ends, which lost 2 bases and 10 bases, there was a span of 12 bases. The germline CDR1 and CDR2 sequences are LGHDT and YNNKEL (reference sequence). CDR3 loop: CASSQYSSYEQFF. The CDR3 DNA reads TGTGCCAGCAGCCAATATAGTTCCTACGAGCAGTTCTTC.

The rearrangement uses TRBV20-1 and TRBJ2-7, with 8 bases lining up with TRBD2. This CDR3 is built from 13 residues. CDR1 is DFQATT, CDR2 SNEGSKA, per germline (reference sequence). The CDR3 DNA is TGCGATCAGCGCGGGAGGACGGGCTACGAGCAGTACTTC. Translated: CDQRGRTGYEQYF.

This rearrangement joins TRBV28 to TRBJ2-5; the D gene is possibly TRBD1 (6 bases). Germline assignment: CDR1 MDHEN and CDR2 SYDVKM. Between the trimmed V and J ends, which lost 5 bases and 0 bases, there was a span of 13 bases. The CDR3 has 15 residues. The CDR3 nucleotides are TGTGCCAGCAGTCCCGGGACATCGTACCAAGAGACCCAGTACTTC. This translates into CASSPGTSYQETQYF.

V is TRBV4-2 and J is TRBJ2-1; 10 positions agree with TRBD2. Germline loops: CDR1 LGHNA, CDR2 YNFKEQ. There are 17 residues in the CDR3. The junction had 10 bases not matched to a gene; V was cut back by 1 base and J by 7 bases. In DNA, the CDR3 is TGTGCCAGCAGCCAAGTTCAAGCGGGGGGGACTTCAAATGAGCAGTTCTTC. Residues: CASSQVQAGGTSNEQFF.

In this sample, this clonotype turned up a few times. The chain links TRBV27 to TRBJ2-7; tentative D call: TRBD2 (5 bases). Germline CDR1 reads MNHEY; CDR2 reads SMNVEV (reference sequence). Trimming shortened V by 6 bases and J by 0 bases, and 18 bases separated the two germline ends. This CDR3 has 16 amino acids. The CDR3 region has the DNA TGTGCCAGCAGCCCACCGGGAACACCCACCTCCTACGAGCAGTACTTC. This gives the protein CASSPPGTPTSYEQYF.

The chain uses TRBV3-1 and TRBJ1-5; perhaps TRBD1 as D (6 bases). Germline V gene lookup returns CDR1 LGHDT and CDR2 YNNKEL (reference sequence). The CDR3 covers 16 residues. V was trimmed by 1 base and J by 6 bases, leaving 16 bases between them. The CDR3 sequence is CASSQGRGRRVQPQHF. CDR3 coding DNA: TGTGCCAGCAGCCAAGGGCGGGGGCGGAGGGTTCAGCCCCAGCATTTT.

This clonotype was seen a handful of times. The chain is built from TRBV6-2 or TRBV6-3 and TRBJ2-1; D might be TRBD1 (5 bases). CDR1 and CDR2 from the germline V gene are MNHEY and SVGEGT. The CDR3 is 14 residues long. The V end lost 6 bases, the J end lost 3 bases, and 12 bases lay between the germline ends. As DNA, the CDR3 is TGTGCCAGCAGCCAAGACAGCCACTACAATGAGCAGTTCTTC. This translates into CASSQDSHYNEQFF.

This clonotype was detected only once. This sequence joins TRBV2 and TRBJ2-7, with D maybe TRBD2 (5 bases). The CDR3 consists of 14 residues. Germline lookup yields CDR1 SNHLY and CDR2 FYNNEI. V was trimmed by 8 bases and J by 6 bases, leaving 20 bases between them. CDR3 region: CASLPALVSPEQYF. Here the CDR3 DNA reads TGTGCCAGCCTCCCAGCACTAGTAAGCCCCGAGCAGTACTTC.

This clonotype has more than one count but fewer than ten. This chain uses TRBV6-2 or TRBV6-3 with TRBJ2-3; D gene uncertain. Germline V gives CDR1 MNHEY, CDR2 SVGEGT. There are 12 residues in the CDR3. Trimming pared 4 bases from V and 4 bases from J, leaving 6 bases between. CDR3 in amino acids: CASSLIPDTQYF. DNA of the CDR3: TGTGCCAGCAGTTTGATTCCAGATACGCAGTATTTT.